These 6 T cell receptor beta chains were sequenced from one sample in a study of blood T cell repertoires in COVID-19. Libraries were prepared by immunoSEQ multiplex PCR; TCRdb keeps only in-frame clonotypes and omits some of them. This repertoire shows roughly 300,000 clones, 87% found once; its top ten account for approximately 7.8%. Specimen: peripheral blood. The receptor set was obtained from a woman aged 50 to 60 who had recovered from COVID-19.

This clone was seen only once. J is TRBJ2-7 and V is TRBV2; 11 bases map to TRBD2. V shed 7 bases and J 5 bases; nucleotides not matched to a gene: 10. Germline assignment: CDR1 SNHLY and CDR2 FYNNEI. This CDR3 has 15 residues. As DNA, the CDR3 is TGTGCCAGCACGCAGTATAGCGGGGGGGCCCACGAGCAGTACTTC. The encoded protein is CASTQYSGGAHEQYF.

This rearrangement joins TRBV11-2 to TRBJ1-4; TRBD1 matches 8 bases. Germline CDR1 SGHAT, CDR2 FQNNGV. V trimming: 6 bases; J trimming: 7 bases; junction bases outside the gene matches: 13. The CDR3 sequence is 16 residues long. CDR3 in DNA: TGTGCCAGCAGACTCGGGACAGGCAGCGTTAGTGAAAAACTGTTTTTT. It codes for CASRLGTGSVSEKLFF.

To note about this clone: This sample includes further DNA sequences coding for the same CDR3. V usage is TRBV28 and J usage is TRBJ1-5, with 9 bases aligning to TRBD1. Trimming cost V 1 base and J 4 bases; bases outside gene matches: 2. CDR1 is MDHEN and CDR2 is SYDVKM in the germline V gene. CDR3 length: 15 residues. CDR3 in DNA: TGTGCCAGCAGTTTATCGGGACAGGGTAATCAGCCCCAGCATTTT. Amino acid sequence: CASSLSGQGNQPQHF.

This chain joins TRBV30 and TRBJ1-2; maybe TRBD1 (5 bases). Germline CDR1 and CDR2: GTSNPN and SVGIG (reference sequence). The CDR3 length is 13 residues. The V and J ends lost 3 bases and 6 bases respectively, with 14 bases between them. The CDR3, as DNA: TGTGCCTGGAGAGTAAAGGCAGGGAATGGCTACACCTTC. Translating it yields CAWRVKAGNGYTF.

The V gene is TRBV25-1, the J gene TRBJ2-7; D gene unclear. Trimming stripped 0 bases from V and 6 bases from J, with 18 bases between. This CDR3 contains 16 residues. Looked up from germline, CDR1 is MGHDK and CDR2 is SYGVNS. DNA for the CDR3: TGTGCCAGCAGTGAATATTTTACCGATTTCTACTCCGAGCAGTACTTC. This translates into CASSEYFTDFYSEQYF.

This chain joins TRBV27 and TRBJ2-7; possible D gene TRBD2, 6 bases. The length of the CDR3 is 14 residues. V lost 5 bases and J 2 bases, leaving 13 bases between the germline ends. Germline-derived CDR1 and CDR2 are MNHEY and SMNVEV (reference sequence). CDR3 nucleotides: TGTGCCAGCAGTCGCCGGGACTGGCCCTACGAGCAGTACTTC. This codes for CASSRRDWPYEQYF.